This passage covers 9 T cell receptor beta chains from one sample sequenced in a study of patients and donors after allogeneic stem cell transplantation. MiXCR, applied by TCRdb to the RT-PCR reads, yields one record per CDR3 protein. The sample lists roughly 960,000 distinct CDR3 sequences; approximately 18% were seen once. Sequencing was carried out using blood, either unsorted or a sorted T cell fraction (not recorded which). The receptors originated from a human donor who was either an allogeneic HSCT recipient or a stem cell or donor lymphocyte infusion donor (not recorded which). It is not recorded whose cells these are; they may come from a transplant donor.

The V and J genes are TRBV7-2 and TRBJ2-3, with TRBD2 as a possible D gene (6 bases). Germline loops: CDR1 SGHTA, CDR2 FQGNSA. This CDR3 is 13 amino acids long. Between the trimmed V and J ends, which lost 1 base and 10 bases, there was a span of 12 bases. The CDR3 sequence: CASSLGWREAQYF. In DNA form, the CDR3 reads TGTGCCAGCAGCTTAGGGTGGAGGGAGGCGCAGTATTTT.

This clonotype has more than one count but fewer than ten. The chain couples TRBV3-1 to TRBJ2-7; D is possibly TRBD1 (5 bases). The CDR3 has 13 amino acids. CDR1 and CDR2 from the germline V gene are LGHDT and YNNKEL (reference sequence). Trimming removed 4 bases at V and 7 bases at J, with 14 bases between. CDR3 residues: CASSLRDLGEQYF. Written as DNA, the CDR3 is TGTGCCAGCAGCCTCAGGGATTTGGGGGAGCAGTACTTC.

CDR3 residues: CASSSFQEQFF. In DNA form, the CDR3 reads TGTGCCAGCAGCTCGTTCCAAGAGCAGTTCTTC. The chain is built from TRBV11-2 and TRBJ2-1, with D unresolved. Trimming took off 4 bases at V and 10 bases at J, with 8 bases between the two ends. Germline CDR1 SGHAT, CDR2 FQNNGV. The CDR3 extends over 11 amino acids.

This clonotype was counted at least ten times. The V call is TRBV24-1, the J call TRBJ2-3; 9 bases match TRBD2. The CDR3 runs to 16 residues. Germline CDR1 is KGHDR and CDR2 is SFDVKD. V was pared by 0 bases and J by 1 base, with 1 base of the junction left unmatched. This CDR3 reads CATSDLIAGGTDTQYF. The CDR3 bases are TGTGCCACCAGTGATTTGATAGCGGGGGGCACAGATACGCAGTATTTT.

This clonotype turned up a few times. This chain joins TRBV7-9 and TRBJ2-7; D might be TRBD1 (6 bases). This CDR3 comprises 12 residues. The germline V gene has CDR1 SEHNR and CDR2 FQNEAQ (reference sequence). V was cut by 11 bases and J by 7 bases, with 18 bases left in between. The CDR3 nucleotides read TGTGCCGCACAGGGCCACCCGGGGGAGCAGTACTTC. This sequence encodes CAAQGHPGEQYF. The full variable domain, in which reference TRBV7-9 and TRBJ2-7 provide the parts outside the CDR3, is DTGVSQNPRHKITKRGQNVTFRCDPISEHNRLYWYRQTLGQGPEFLTYFQNEAQLEKSRLLSDRFSAERPKGSFSTLEIQRTEQGDSAMYLCAAQGHPGEQYFGPGTRLTVT.

This clonotype was seen ten or more times. The chain has TRBV29-1 and TRBJ1-1; D ambiguous. V was clipped by 4 bases and J by 1 base, with 4 bases between them. Per germline, CDR1 SQVTM and CDR2 ANQGSEA. The CDR3 is 11 residues long. CDR3 in amino acids: CSVVGNTEAFF. The CDR3, as DNA: TGCAGCGTTGTAGGGAACACTGAAGCTTTCTTT.

This chain connects TRBV30 to TRBJ1-5; no firm D call. CDR1 and CDR2 (germline): GTSNPN, SVGIG (reference sequence). Trimming shortened V by 1 base and J by 4 bases, and 8 bases separated the two germline ends. This CDR3 spans 13 amino acids. The CDR3 sequence is CAWSGLMNQPQHF. DNA for the CDR3: TGTGCCTGGAGTGGCCTGATGAATCAGCCCCAGCATTTT.

This clonotype was seen only a few times. J is TRBJ2-7 and V is TRBV19, with D possibly matching TRBD1 (6 bases). Looked up from germline, CDR1 is LNHDA and CDR2 is SQIVND (reference sequence). The V end lost 4 bases, the J end lost 6 bases, and 19 bases lay between the germline ends. The CDR3 spans 15 residues. CDR3 nucleotides: TGTGCCAGTAGTACGTCCAGGGGATCAGGTGGCGAGCAGTACTTC. Translating gives CASSTSRGSGGEQYF.

The chain uses TRBV2 and TRBJ2-4; 8 nucleotides match TRBD1. Trimming at V came to 2 bases and at J to 8 bases, leaving 11 bases not matched to a gene. The CDR3 has 16 amino acids. Looked up from germline, CDR1 is SNHLY and CDR2 is FYNNEI. The CDR3 region has the DNA TGTGCCAGCAGTGAAACCCTAAACAGGGGGAGCGACATTCAGTACTTC. This translates into CASSETLNRGSDIQYF.